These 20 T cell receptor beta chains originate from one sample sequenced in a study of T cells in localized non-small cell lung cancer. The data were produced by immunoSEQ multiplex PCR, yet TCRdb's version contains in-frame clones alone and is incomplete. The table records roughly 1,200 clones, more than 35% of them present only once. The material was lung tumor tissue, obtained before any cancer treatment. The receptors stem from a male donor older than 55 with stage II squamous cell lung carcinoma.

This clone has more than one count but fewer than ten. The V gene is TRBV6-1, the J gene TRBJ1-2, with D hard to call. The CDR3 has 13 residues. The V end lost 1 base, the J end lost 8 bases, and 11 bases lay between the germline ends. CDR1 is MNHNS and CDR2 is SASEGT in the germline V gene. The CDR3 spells CASSEVGGNGYTF. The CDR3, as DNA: TGTGCCAGCAGTGAAGTCGGAGGGAACGGCTACACCTTC.

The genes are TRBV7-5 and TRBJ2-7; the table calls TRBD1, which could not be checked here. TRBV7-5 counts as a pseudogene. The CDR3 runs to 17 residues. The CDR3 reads CASSFGIFGTGKYEQYF. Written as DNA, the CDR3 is TGTGCCAGCAGCTTCGGAATTTTTGGGACAGGGAAATACGAGCAGTACTTC.

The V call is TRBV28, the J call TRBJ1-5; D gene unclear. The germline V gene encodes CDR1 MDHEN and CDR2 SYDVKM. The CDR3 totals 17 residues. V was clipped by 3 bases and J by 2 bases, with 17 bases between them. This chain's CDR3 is CASSFRQLNLGNQPQHF. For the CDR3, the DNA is TGTGCCAGCAGTTTTAGGCAGCTTAATCTGGGCAATCAGCCCCAGCATTTT.

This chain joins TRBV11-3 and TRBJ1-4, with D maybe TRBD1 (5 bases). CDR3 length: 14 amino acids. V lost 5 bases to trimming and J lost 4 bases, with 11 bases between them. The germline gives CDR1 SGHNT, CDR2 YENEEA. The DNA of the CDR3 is TGTGCCAGCAGCCCGGGACGGATTAATGAAAAACTGTTTTTT. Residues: CASSPGRINEKLFF.

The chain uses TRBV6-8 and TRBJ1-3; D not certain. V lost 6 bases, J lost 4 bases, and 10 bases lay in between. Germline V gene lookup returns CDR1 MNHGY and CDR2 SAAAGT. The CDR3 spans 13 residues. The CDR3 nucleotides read TGTGCCAGCAGCACAGCGGTGGGAAACACCATATATTTT. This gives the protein CASSTAVGNTIYF.

This CDR3 is CASVTGGSNEKLFF. The DNA for the CDR3 is TGTGCCAGCGTGACAGGGGGGAGTAATGAAAAACTGTTTTTT. The chain uses TRBV19 and TRBJ1-4; 9 nucleotides line up with TRBD1. Germline lookup yields CDR1 LNHDA and CDR2 SQIVND (reference sequence). The ends lost 9 bases at V and 4 bases at J; junction bases unmatched: 6. The length of the CDR3 is 14 residues.

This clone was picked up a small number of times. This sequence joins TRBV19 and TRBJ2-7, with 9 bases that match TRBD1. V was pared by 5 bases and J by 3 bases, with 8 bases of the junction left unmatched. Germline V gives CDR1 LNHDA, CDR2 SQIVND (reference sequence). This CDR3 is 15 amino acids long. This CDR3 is CASSASGTGIYEQYF. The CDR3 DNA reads TGTGCCAGTAGTGCCTCCGGGACAGGGATCTACGAGCAGTACTTC.

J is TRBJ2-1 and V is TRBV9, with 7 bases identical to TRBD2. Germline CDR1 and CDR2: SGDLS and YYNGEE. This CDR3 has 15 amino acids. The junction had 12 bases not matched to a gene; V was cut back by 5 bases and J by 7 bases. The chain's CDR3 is CASSANSGWANEQFF. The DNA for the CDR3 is TGTGCCAGCAGTGCAAATAGCGGGTGGGCAAATGAGCAGTTCTTC.

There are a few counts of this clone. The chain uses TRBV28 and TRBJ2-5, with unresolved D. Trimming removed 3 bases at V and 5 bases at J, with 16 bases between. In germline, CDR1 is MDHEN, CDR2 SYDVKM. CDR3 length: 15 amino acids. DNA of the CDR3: TGTGCCAGCAGTTTCTCCAGAGGTTGGTGGGAGACCCAGTACTTC. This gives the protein CASSFSRGWWETQYF. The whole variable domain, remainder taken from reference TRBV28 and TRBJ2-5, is DVKVTQSSRYLVKRTGEKVFLECVQDMDHENMFWYRQDPGLGLRLIYFSYDVKMKEKGDIPEGYSVSREKKERFSLILESASTNQTSMYLCASSFSRGWWETQYFGPGTRLLVL.

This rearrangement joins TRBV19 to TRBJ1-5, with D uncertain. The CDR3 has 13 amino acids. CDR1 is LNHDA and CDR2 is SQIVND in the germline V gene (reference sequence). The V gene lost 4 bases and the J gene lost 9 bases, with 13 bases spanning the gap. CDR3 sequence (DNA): TGTGCCAGTAGTACCGTCCCCCCAGGGCCCCAGCATTTT. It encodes CASSTVPPGPQHF.

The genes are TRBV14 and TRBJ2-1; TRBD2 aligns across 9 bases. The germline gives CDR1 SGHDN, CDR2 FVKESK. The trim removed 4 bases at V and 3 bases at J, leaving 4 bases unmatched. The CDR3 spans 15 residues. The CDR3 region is CASSLGLANYNEQFF. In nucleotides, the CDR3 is TGTGCCAGCAGCCTCGGACTAGCGAACTACAATGAGCAGTTCTTC. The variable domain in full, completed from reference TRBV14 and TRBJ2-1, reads EAGVTQFPSHSVIEKGQTVTLRCDPISGHDNLYWYRRVMGKEIKFLLHFVKESKQDESGMPNNRFLAERTGGTYSTLKVQPAELEDSGVYFCASSLGLANYNEQFFGPGTRLTVL.

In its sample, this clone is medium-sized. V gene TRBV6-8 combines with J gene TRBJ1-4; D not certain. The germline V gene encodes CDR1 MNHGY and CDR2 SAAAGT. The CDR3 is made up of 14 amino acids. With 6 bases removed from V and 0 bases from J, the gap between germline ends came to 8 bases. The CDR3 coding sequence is TGTGCCAGCAGCAATCCTGCAACTAATGAAAAACTGTTTTTT. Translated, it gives CASSNPATNEKLFF.

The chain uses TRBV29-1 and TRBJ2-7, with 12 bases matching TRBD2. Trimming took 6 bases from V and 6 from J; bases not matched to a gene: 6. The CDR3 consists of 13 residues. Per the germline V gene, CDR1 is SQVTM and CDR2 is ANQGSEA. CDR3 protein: CSVRLAGAPEQYF. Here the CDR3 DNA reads TGCAGCGTCAGACTAGCGGGAGCTCCCGAGCAGTACTTC.

The DNA of the CDR3 is TGTGCCACCCTTGGGAGCGCTGAAGCTTTCTTT. Translating it yields CATLGSAEAFF. The genes are TRBV19 and TRBJ1-1, with D unresolved. Deletions cut 10 bases from V and 6 bases from J, with 12 bases between. Germline V gene sequence: CDR1 LNHDA, CDR2 SQIVND (reference sequence). CDR3 length equals 11 residues.

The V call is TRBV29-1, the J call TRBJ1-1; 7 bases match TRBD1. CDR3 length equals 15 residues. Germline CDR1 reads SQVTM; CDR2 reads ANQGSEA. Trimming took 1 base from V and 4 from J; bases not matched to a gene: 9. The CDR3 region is CSVEGEGGRSTEAFF. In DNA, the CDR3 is TGCAGCGTTGAAGGTGAAGGGGGCCGTAGCACTGAAGCTTTCTTT. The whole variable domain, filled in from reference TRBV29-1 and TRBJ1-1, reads SAVISQKPSRDICQRGTSLTIQCQVDSQVTMMFWYRQQPGQSLTLIATANQGSEATYESGFVIDKFPISRPNLTFSTLTVSNMSPEDSSIYLCSVEGEGGRSTEAFFGQGTRLTVV.

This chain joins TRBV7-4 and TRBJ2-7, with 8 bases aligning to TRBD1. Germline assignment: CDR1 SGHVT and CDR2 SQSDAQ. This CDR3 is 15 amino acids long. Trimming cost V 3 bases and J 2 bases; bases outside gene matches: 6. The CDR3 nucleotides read TGTGCCAGCAGCTTGACCGGGACAGGAGCCTACGAGCAGTACTTC. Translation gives CASSLTGTGAYEQYF.

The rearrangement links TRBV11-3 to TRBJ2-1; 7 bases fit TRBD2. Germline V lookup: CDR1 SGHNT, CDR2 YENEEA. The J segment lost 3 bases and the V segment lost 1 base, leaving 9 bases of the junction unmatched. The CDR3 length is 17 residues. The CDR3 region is CASSLGRGVELYNEQFF. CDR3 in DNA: TGTGCCAGCAGCTTAGGCCGGGGGGTAGAGCTCTACAATGAGCAGTTCTTC.

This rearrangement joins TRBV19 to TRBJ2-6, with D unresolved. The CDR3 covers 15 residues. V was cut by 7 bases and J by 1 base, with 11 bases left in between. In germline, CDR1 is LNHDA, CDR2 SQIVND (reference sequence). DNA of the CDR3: TGTGCCAGTAATCCCCAAAGTTCTGGGGCCAACGTCCTGACTTTC. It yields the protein CASNPQSSGANVLTF.

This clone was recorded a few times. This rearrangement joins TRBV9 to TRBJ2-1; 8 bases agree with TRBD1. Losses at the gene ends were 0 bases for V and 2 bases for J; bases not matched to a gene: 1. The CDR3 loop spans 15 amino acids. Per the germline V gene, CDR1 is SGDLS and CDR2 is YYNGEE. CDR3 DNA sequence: TGTGCCAGCAGCGTAGAACAGGGGGCCTACAATGAGCAGTTCTTC. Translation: CASSVEQGAYNEQFF.

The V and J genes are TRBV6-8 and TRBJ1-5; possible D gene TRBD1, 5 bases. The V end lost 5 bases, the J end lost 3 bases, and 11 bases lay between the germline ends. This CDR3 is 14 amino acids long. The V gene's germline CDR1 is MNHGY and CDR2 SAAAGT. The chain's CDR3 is CASSGHRPNQPQHF. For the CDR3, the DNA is TGTGCCAGCAGTGGCCACAGGCCCAATCAGCCCCAGCATTTT.